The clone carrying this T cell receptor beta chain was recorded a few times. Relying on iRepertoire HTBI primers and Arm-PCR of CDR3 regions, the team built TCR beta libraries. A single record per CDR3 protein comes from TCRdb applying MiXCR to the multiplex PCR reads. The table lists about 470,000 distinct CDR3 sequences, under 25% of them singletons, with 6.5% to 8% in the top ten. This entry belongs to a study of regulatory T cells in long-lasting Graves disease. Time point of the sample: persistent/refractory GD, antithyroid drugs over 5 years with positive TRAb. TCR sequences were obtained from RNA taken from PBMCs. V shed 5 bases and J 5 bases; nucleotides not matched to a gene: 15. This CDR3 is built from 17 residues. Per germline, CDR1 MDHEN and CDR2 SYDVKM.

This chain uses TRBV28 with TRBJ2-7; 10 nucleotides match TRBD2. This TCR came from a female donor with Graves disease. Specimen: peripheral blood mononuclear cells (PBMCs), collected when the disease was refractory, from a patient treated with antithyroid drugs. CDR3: CASSGPSGSNLDHEQYF. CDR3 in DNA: TGTGCCAGCAGTGGTCCTAGCGGGAGTAATTTGGACCACGAGCAGTACTTC.